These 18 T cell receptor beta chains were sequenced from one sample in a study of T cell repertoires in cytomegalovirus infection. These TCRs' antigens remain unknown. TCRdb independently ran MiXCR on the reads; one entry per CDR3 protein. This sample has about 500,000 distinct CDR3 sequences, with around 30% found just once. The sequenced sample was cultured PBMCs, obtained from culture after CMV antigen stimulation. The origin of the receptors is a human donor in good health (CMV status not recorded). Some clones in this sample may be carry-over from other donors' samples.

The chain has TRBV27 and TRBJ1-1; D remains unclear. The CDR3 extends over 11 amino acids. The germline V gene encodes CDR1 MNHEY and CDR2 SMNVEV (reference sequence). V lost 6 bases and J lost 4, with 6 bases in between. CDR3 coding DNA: TGTGCCAGCAGGTGGGGCACTGAAGCTTTCTTT. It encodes CASRWGTEAFF.

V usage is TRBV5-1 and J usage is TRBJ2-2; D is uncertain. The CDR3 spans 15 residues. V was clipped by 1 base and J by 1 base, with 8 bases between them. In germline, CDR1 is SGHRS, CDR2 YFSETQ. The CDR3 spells CASSLSWQNTGELFF. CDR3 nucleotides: TGCGCCAGCAGCTTGAGTTGGCAGAACACCGGGGAGCTGTTTTTT. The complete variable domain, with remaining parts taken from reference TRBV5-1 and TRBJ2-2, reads KAGVTQTPRYLIKTRGQQVTLSCSPISGHRSVSWYQQTPGQGLQFLFEYFSETQRNKGNFPGRFSGRQFSNSRSEMNVSTLELGDSALYLCASSLSWQNTGELFFGEGSRLTVL.

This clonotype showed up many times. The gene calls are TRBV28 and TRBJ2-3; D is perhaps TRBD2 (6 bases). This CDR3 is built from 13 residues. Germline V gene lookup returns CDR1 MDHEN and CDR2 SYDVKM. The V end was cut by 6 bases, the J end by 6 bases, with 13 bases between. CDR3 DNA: TGTGCCAGCAGCCGGGCTAGCGAGGATACGCAGTATTTT. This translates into CASSRASEDTQYF.

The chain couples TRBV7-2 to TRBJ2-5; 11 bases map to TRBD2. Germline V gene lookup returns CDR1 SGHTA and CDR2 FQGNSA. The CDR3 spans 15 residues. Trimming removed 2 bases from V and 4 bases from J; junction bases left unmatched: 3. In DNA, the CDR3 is TGTGCCAGCAGCTTAAGTAGCGGGAGGGCAGAGACCCAGTACTTC. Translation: CASSLSSGRAETQYF.

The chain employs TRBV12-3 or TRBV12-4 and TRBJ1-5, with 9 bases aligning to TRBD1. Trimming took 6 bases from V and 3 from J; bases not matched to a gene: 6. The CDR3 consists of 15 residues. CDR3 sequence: CASSRGQGDNQPQHF. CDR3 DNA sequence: TGTGCCAGCAGCCGGGGACAGGGTGACAATCAGCCCCAGCATTTT.

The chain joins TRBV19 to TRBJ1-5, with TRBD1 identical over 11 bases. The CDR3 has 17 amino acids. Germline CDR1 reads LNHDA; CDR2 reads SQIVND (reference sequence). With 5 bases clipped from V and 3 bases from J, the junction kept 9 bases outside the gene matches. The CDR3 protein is CASSPIPGQGDNQPQHF. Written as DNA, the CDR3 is TGTGCCAGTAGTCCTATACCGGGACAGGGGGACAATCAGCCCCAGCATTTT.

CDR3 coding DNA: TGTGCCAGTAGTCTAAGCGGGAGCGCGACCGGGGAGCTGTTTTTT. Amino acids: CASSLSGSATGELFF. V and J are TRBV19 and TRBJ2-2; 8 nucleotides line up with TRBD2. V dropped 5 bases and J dropped 5; count of bases not matched to a gene: 7. The CDR3 contains 15 residues. Germline values: CDR1 LNHDA, CDR2 SQIVND (reference sequence).

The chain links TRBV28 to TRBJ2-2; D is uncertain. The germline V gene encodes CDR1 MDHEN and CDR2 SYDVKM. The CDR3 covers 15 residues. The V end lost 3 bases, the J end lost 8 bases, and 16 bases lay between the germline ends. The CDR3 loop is CASSFVGMVGGELFF. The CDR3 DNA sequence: TGTGCCAGCAGTTTCGTGGGGATGGTTGGGGGGGAGCTGTTTTTT.

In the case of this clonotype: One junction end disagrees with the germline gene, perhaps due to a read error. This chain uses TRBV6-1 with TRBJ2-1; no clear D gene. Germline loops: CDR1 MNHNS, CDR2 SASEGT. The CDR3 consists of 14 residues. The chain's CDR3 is CASSELLLQFVRIF. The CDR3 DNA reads TGTGCCAGCAGTGAGCTTTTATTACAGTTCGTTCGGATCTTC.

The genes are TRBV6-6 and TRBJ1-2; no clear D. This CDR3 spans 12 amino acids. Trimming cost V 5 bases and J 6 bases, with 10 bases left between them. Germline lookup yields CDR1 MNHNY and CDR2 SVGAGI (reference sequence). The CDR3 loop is CASSPNWDGYTF. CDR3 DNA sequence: TGTGCCAGCAGTCCCAACTGGGATGGCTACACCTTC.

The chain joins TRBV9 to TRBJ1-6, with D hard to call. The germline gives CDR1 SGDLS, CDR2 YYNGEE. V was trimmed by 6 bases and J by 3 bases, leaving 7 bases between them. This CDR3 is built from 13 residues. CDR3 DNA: TGTGCCAGCAACGGAGTCTATAATTCACCCCTCCACTTT. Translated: CASNGVYNSPLHF.

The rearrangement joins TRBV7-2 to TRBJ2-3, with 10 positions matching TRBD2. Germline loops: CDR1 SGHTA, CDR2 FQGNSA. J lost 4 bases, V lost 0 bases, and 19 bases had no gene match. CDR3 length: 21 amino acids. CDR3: CASSLALGRGLLAGAADTQYF. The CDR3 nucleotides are TGTGCCAGCAGCTTAGCGTTAGGCAGGGGGCTTCTAGCGGGAGCGGCAGATACGCAGTATTTT.

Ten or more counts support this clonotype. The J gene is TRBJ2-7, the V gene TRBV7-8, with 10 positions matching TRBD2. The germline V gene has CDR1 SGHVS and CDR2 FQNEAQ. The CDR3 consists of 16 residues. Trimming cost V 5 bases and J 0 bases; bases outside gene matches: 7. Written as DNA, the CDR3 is TGTGCCAGCAGCCTCTTGACTAGCGGGTCCTCCTACGAGCAGTACTTC. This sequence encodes CASSLLTSGSSYEQYF.

CDR3 protein: CASSTSTGGPNYGYTF. Written as DNA, the CDR3 is TGTGCCAGCAGTACGAGTACAGGGGGCCCTAACTATGGCTACACCTTC. The gene calls are TRBV12-3 or TRBV12-4 and TRBJ1-2; 9 positions agree with TRBD1. V lost 5 bases to trimming and J lost 0 bases; unmatched junction nucleotides: 7. The CDR3 extends over 16 amino acids.

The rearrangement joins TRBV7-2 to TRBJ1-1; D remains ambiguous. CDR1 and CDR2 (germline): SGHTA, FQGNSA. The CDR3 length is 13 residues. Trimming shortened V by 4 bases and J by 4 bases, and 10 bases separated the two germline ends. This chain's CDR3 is CASSSGWATEAFF. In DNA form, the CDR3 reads TGTGCCAGCAGCTCTGGTTGGGCCACTGAAGCTTTCTTT.

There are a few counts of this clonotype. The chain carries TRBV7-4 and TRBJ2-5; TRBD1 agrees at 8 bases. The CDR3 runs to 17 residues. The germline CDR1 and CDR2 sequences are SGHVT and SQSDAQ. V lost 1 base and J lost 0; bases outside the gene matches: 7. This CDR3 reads CASSLGRQGKHQETQYF. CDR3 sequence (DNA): TGTGCCAGCAGCTTAGGAAGACAGGGGAAGCACCAAGAGACCCAGTACTTC. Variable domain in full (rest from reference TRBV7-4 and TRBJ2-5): GAGVSQSPRYKVAKRGRDVALRCDSISGHVTLYWYRQTLGQGSEVLTYSQSDAQRDKSGRPSGRFSAERPERSVSTLKIQRTEQGDSAVYLCASSLGRQGKHQETQYFGPGTRLLVL.

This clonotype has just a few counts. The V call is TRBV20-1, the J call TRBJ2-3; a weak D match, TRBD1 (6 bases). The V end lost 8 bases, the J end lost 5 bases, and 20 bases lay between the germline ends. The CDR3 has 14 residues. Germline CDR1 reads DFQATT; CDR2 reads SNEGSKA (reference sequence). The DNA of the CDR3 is TGCAGTCCCTGGGGACAAATAAGAAAAGATACGCAGTATTTT. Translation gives CSPWGQIRKDTQYF.

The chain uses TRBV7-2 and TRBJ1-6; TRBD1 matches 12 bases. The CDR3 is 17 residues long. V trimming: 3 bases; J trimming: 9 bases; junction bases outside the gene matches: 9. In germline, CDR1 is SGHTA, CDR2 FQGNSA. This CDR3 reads CASSFLGTGGAGSPLHF. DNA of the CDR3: TGTGCCAGCAGCTTTTTAGGGACAGGGGGCGCGGGTTCACCCCTCCACTTT.